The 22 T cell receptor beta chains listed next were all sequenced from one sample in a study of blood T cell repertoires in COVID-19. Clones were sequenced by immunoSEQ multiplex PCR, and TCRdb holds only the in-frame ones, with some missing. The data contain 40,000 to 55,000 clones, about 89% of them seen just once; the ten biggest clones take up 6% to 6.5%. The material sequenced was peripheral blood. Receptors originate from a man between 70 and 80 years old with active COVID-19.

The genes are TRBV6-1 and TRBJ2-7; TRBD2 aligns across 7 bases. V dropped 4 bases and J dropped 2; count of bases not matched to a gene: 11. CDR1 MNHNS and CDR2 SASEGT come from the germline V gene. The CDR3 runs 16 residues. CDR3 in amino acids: CASSGPQRGSPYEQYF. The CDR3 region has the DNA TGTGCCAGCAGTGGCCCCCAGCGGGGTTCCCCCTACGAGCAGTACTTC.

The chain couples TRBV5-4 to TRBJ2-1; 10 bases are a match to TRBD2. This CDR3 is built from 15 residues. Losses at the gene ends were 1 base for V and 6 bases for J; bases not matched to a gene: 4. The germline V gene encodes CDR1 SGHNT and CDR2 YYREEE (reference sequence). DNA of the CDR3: TGTGCCAGCAGCTTGACTAGCGGGATTAGCAATGAGCAGTTCTTC. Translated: CASSLTSGISNEQFF.

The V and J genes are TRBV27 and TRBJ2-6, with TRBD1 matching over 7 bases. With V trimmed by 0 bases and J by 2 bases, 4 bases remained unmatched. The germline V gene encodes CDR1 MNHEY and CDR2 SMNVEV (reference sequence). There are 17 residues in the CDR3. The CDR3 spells CASSLSSRGTGANVLTF. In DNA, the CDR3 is TGTGCCAGCAGTTTATCGTCCAGGGGGACTGGGGCCAACGTCCTGACTTTC.

CDR3: CASSLLNLPRHF. The CDR3 bases are TGCGCCAGCAGCTTGCTAAATCTGCCGCGGCATTTT. The chain carries TRBV5-1 and TRBJ1-5; D not certain. There are 12 residues in the CDR3. Germline CDR1 SGHRS, CDR2 YFSETQ. Deletions cut 1 base from V and 15 bases from J, with 14 bases between.

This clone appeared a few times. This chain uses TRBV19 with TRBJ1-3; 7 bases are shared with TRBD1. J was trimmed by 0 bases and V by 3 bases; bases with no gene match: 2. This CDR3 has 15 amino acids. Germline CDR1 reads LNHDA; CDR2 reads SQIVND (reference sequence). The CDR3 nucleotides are TGTGCCAGTAGTATGGGGGACAGCTCTGGAAACACCATATATTTT. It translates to CASSMGDSSGNTIYF.

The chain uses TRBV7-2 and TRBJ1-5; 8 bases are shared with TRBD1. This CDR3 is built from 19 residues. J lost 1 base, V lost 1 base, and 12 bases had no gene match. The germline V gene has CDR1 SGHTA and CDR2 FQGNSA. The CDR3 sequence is CASSLEGDRRGFSNQPQHF. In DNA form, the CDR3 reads TGTGCCAGCAGCTTAGAGGGGGACAGGAGGGGGTTCAGCAATCAGCCCCAGCATTTT.

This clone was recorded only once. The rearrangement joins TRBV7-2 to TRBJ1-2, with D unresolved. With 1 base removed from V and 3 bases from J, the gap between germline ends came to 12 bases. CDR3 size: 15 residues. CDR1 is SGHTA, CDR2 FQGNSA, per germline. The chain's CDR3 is CASSLGRGAYYGYTF. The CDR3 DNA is TGTGCCAGCAGCTTAGGGCGGGGAGCCTACTATGGCTACACCTTC.

The CDR3 nucleotides are TGCGCCAGCAGCTTGGCCGGGGTGGACGAAAAACTGTTTTTT. It translates to CASSLAGVDEKLFF. This chain links TRBV5-1 with TRBJ1-4, with D unresolved. The length of the CDR3 is 14 residues. Looked up from germline, CDR1 is SGHRS and CDR2 is YFSETQ. Trimming shortened V by 0 bases and J by 8 bases, and 11 bases separated the two germline ends.

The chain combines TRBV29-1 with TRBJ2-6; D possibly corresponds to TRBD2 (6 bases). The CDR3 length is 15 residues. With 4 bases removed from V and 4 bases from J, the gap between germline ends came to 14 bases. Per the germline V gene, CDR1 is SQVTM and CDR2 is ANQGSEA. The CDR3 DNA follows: TGCAGCGTTGGTCAGGGAGGAGCCGGGGCCAACGTCCTGACTTTC. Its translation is CSVGQGGAGANVLTF.

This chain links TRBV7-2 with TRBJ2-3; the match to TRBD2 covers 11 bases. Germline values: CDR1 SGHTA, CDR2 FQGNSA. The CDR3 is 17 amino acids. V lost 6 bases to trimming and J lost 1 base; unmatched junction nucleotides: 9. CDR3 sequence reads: CASRNPTSGGRTDTQYF. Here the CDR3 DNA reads TGTGCCAGCAGGAATCCCACTAGCGGGGGCCGCACAGATACGCAGTATTTT.

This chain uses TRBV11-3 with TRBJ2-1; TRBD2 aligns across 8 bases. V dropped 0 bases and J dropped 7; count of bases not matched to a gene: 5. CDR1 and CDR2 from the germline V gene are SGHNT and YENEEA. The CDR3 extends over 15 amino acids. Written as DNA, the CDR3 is TGTGCCAGCAGCTTAGACGGGGGGGCTTGGAATGAGCAGTTCTTC. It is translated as CASSLDGGAWNEQFF.

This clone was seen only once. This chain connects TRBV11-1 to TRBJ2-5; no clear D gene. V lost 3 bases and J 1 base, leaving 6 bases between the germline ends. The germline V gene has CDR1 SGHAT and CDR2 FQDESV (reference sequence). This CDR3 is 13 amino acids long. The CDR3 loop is CASSFLSQETQYF. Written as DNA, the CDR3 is TGTGCCAGCAGCTTTCTCTCCCAAGAGACCCAGTACTTC.

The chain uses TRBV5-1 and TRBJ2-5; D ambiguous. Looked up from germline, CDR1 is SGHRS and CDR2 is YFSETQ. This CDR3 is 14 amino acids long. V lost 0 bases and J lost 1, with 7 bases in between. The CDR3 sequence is CASSLAQVQETQYF. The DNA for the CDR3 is TGCGCCAGCAGCTTGGCGCAGGTCCAAGAGACCCAGTACTTC.

In DNA form, the CDR3 reads TGTGCCAGCAGCGACAGGGCAACCCAGTACTTC. Translation gives CASSDRATQYF. The V gene is TRBV11-2, the J gene TRBJ2-5, with 7 bases matching TRBD1. Losses at the gene ends were 5 bases for V and 8 bases for J; bases not matched to a gene: 2. Germline V lookup: CDR1 SGHAT, CDR2 FQNNGV. The CDR3 covers 11 residues.

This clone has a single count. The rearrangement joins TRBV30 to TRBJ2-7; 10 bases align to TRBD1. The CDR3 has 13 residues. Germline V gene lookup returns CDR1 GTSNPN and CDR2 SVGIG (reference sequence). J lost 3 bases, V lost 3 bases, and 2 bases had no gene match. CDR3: CAWRGTGDYEQYF. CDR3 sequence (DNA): TGTGCCTGGAGGGGGACAGGGGACTACGAGCAGTACTTC. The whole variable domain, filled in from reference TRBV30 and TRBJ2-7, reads SQTIHQWPATLVQPVGSPLSLECTVEGTSNPNLYWYRQAAGRGLQLLFYSVGIGQISSEVPQNLSASRPQDRQFILSSKKLLLSDSGFYLCAWRGTGDYEQYFGPGTRLTVT.

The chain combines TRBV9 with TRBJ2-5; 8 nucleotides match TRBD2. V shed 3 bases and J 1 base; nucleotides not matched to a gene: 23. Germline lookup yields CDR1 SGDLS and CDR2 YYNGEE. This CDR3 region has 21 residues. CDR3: CASSARGGLGSAGALQETQYF. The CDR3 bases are TGTGCCAGCAGCGCCCGAGGAGGGTTAGGATCAGCGGGGGCCCTCCAAGAGACCCAGTACTTC.

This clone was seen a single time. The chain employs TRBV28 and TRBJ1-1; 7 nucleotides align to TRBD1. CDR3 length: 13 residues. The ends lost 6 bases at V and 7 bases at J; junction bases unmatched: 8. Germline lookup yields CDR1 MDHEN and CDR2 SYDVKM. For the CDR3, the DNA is TGTGCCAGCAGCCCCGGGACAGTCATTGAAGCTTTCTTT. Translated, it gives CASSPGTVIEAFF.

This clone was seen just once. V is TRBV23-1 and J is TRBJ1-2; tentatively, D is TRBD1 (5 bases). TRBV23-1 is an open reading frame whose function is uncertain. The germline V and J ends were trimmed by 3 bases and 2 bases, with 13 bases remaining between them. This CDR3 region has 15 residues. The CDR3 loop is CASSQGRNPNYGYTF. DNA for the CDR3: TGCGCCAGCAGTCAGGGGCGGAACCCGAACTATGGCTACACCTTC.

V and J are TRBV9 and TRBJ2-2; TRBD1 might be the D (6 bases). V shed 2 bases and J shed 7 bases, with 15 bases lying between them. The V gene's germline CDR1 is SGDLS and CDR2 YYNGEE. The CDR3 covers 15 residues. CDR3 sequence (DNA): TGTGCCAGCAGCGTCCAGGGACATATCGTCGGGGAGCTGTTTTTT. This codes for CASSVQGHIVGELFF.

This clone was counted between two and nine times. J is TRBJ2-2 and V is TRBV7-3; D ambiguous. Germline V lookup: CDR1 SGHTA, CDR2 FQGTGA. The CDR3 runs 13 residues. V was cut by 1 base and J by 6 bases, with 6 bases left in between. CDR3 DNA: TGTGCCAGCAGCTTAAACGAGGCCGGGGAGCTGTTTTTT. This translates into CASSLNEAGELFF.

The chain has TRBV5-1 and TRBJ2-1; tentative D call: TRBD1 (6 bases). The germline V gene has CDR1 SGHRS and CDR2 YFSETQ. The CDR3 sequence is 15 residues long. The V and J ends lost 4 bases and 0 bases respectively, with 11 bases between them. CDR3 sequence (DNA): TGCGCCAGCAGCCCCAGGACAGACTCCTACAATGAGCAGTTCTTC. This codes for CASSPRTDSYNEQFF.

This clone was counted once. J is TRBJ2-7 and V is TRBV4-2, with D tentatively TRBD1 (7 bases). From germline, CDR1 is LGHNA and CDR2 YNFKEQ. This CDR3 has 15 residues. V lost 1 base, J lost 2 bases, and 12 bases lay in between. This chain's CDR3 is CASSQASRGAYEQYF. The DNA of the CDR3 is TGTGCCAGCAGCCAAGCCAGCAGGGGGGCCTACGAGCAGTACTTC.